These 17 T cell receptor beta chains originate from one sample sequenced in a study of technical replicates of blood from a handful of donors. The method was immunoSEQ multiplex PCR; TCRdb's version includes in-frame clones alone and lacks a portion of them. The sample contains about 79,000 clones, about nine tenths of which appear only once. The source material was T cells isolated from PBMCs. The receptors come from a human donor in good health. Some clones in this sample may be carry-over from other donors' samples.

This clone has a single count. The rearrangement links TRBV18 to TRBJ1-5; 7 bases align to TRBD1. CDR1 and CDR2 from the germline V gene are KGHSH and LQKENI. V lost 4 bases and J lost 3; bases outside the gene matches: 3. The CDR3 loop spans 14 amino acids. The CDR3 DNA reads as TGTGCCAGCTCACAGGGACAGAACAATCAGCCCCAGCATTTT. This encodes CASSQGQNNQPQHF.

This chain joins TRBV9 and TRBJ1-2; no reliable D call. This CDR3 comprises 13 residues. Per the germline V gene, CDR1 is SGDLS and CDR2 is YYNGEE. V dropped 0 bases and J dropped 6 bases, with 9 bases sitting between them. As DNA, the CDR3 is TGTGCCAGCAGCGTAGCTCTCGGTAATGGCTACACCTTC. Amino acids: CASSVALGNGYTF.

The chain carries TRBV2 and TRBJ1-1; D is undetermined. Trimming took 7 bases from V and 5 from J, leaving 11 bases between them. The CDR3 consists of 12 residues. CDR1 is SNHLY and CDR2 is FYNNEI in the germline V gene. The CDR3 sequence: CASNPGWTEAFF. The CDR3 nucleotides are TGTGCCAGCAATCCGGGGTGGACTGAAGCTTTCTTT.

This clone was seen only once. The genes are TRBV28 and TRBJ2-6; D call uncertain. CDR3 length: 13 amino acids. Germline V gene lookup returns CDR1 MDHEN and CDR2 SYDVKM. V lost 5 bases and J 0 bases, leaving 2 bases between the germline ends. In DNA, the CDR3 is TGTGCCAGCAGTCGCTCTGGGGCCAACGTCCTGACTTTC. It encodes CASSRSGANVLTF.

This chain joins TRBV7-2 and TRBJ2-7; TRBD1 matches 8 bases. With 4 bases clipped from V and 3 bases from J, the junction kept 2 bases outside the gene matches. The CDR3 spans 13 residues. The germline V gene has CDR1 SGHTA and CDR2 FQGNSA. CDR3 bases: TGTGCCAGCAGCTGGACAGGGTACTACGAGCAGTACTTC. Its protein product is CASSWTGYYEQYF. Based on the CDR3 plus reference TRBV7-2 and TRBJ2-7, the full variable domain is GAGVSQSPSNKVTEKGKDVELRCDPISGHTALYWYRQSLGQGLEFLIYFQGNSAPDKSGLPSDRFSAERTGGSVSTLTIQRTQQEDSAVYLCASSWTGYYEQYFGPGTRLTVT.

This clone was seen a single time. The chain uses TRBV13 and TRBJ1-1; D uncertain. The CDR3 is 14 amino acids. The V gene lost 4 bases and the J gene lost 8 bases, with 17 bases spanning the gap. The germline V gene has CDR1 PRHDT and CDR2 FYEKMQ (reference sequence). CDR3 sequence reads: CASSSSAVAGEAFF. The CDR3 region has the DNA TGTGCCAGCAGCTCCTCTGCCGTTGCCGGGGAAGCTTTCTTT.

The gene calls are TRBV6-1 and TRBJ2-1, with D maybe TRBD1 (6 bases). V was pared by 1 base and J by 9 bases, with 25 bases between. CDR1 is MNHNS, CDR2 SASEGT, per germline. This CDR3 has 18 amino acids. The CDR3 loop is CASSEDRPDRYASSEQFF. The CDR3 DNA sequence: TGTGCCAGCAGTGAAGATCGCCCGGACAGATATGCTAGCAGTGAGCAGTTCTTC.

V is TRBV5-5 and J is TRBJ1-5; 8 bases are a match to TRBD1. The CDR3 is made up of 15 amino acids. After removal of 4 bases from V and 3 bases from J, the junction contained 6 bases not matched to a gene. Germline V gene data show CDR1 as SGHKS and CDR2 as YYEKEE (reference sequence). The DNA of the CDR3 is TGTGCCAGCAGCCCGACAGGGGTTACCAATCAGCCCCAGCATTTT. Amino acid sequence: CASSPTGVTNQPQHF.

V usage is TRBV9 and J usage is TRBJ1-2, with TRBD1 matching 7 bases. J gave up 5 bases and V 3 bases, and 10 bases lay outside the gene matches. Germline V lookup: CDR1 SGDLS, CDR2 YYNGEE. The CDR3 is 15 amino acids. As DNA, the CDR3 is TGTGCCAGCAGCGCGTTCGACAGGGACTCATATGGCTACACCTTC. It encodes CASSAFDRDSYGYTF.

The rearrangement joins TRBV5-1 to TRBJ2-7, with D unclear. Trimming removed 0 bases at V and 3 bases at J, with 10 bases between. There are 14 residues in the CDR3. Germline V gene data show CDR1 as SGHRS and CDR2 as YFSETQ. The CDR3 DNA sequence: TGCGCCAGCAGCTTGGAAGGCGGCATCTACGAGCAGTACTTC. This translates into CASSLEGGIYEQYF.

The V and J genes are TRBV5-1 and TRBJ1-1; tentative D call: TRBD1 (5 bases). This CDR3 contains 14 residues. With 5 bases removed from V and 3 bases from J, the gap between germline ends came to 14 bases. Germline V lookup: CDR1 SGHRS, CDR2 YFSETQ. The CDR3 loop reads CASSSTGSYTEAFF. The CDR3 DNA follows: TGCGCCAGCAGTAGTACAGGTTCGTACACTGAAGCTTTCTTT.

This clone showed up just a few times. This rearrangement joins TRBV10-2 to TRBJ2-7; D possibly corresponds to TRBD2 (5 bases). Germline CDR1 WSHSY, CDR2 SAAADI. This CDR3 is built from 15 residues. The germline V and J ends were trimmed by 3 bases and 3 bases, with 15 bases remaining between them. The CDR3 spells CASSEEGALNYEQYF. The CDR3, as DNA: TGCGCCAGCAGTGAAGAGGGAGCCTTAAACTACGAGCAGTACTTC.

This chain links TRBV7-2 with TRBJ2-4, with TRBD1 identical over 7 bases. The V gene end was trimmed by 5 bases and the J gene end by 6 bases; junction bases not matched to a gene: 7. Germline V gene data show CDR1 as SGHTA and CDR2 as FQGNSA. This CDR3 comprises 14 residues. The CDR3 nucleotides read TGTGCCAGCAGCCTAGACAGGGAGATAAACATTCAGTACTTC. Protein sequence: CASSLDREINIQYF.

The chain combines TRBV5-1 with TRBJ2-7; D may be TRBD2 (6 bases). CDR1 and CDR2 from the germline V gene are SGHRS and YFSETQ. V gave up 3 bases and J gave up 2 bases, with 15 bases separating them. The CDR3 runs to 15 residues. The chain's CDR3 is CASSSVSGSTYEQYF. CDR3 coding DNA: TGCGCCAGCAGCTCGGTCAGCGGGTCAACCTACGAGCAGTACTTC.

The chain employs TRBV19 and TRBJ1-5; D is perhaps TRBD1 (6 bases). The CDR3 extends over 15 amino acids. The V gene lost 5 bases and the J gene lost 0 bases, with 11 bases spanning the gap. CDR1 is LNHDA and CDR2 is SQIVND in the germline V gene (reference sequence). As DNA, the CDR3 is TGTGCCAGTAGTGGGGGACATGATAGCAATCAGCCCCAGCATTTT. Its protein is CASSGGHDSNQPQHF.

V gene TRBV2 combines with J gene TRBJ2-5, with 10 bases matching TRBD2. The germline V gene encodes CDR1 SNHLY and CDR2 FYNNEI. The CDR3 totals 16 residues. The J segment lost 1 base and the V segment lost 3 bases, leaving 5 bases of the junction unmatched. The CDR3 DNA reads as TGTGCCAGCAGTGAGGGTAGCGGGAGGCTCCAAGAGACCCAGTACTTC. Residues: CASSEGSGRLQETQYF.

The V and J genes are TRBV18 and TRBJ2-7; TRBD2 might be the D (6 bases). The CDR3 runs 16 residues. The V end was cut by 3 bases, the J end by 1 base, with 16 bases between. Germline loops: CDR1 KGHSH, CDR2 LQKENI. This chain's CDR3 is CASSPIGGEESYEQYF. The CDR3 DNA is TGTGCCAGCTCACCGATTGGCGGGGAGGAATCCTACGAGCAGTACTTC.